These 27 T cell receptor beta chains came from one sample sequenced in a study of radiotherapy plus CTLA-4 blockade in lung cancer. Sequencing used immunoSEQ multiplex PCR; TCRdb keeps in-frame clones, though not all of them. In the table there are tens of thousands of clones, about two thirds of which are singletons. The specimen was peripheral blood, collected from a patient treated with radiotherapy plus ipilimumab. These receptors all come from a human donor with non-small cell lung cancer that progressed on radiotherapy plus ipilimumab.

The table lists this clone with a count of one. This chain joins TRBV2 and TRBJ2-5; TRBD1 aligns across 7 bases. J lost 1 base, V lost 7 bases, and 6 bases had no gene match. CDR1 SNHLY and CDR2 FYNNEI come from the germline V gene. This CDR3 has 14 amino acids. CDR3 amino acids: CASIRGQTQETQYF. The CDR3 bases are TGTGCCAGCATAAGGGGACAGACCCAAGAGACCCAGTACTTC.

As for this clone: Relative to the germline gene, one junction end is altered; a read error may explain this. CDR3 region: CTTSRGTSEETQYF. CDR3 DNA: TGTACCACCAGCAGGGGGACTAGCGAAGAGACCCAGTACTTC. The V and J genes are TRBV15 and TRBJ2-5, with 10 bases matching TRBD2. Germline V gene lookup returns CDR1 LNHNV and CDR2 YYDKDF (reference sequence). The CDR3 contains 14 residues.

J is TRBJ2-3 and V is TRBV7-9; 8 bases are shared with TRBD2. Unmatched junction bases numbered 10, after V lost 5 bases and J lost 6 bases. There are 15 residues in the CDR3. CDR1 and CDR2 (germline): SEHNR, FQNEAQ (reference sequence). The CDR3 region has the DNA TGTGCCAGCAGCCCCCTCGGCGGGGGGACGGATACGCAGTATTTT. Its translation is CASSPLGGGTDTQYF.

The CDR3 loop is CASSGSRADTQYF. The CDR3 region has the DNA TGTGCCAGCAGTGGAAGTAGAGCAGATACGCAGTATTTT. The chain recombines TRBV2 with TRBJ2-3; D not certain. The CDR3 loop spans 13 amino acids. Germline loops: CDR1 SNHLY, CDR2 FYNNEI. V lost 4 bases to trimming and J lost 4 bases, with 9 bases between them.

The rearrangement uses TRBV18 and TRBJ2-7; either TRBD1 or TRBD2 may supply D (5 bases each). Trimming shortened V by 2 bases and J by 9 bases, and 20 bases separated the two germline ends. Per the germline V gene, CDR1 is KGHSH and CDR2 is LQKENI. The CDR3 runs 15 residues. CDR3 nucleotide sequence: TGTGCCAGCTCACCAGACAGCGGATCCCAGATTAGGCAGTACTTC. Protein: CASSPDSGSQIRQYF. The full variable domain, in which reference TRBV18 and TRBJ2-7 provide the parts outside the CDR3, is NAGVMQNPRHLVRRRGQEARLRCSPMKGHSHVYWYRQLPEEGLKFMVYLQKENIIDESGMPKERFSAEFPKEGPSILRIQQVVRGDSAAYFCASSPDSGSQIRQYFGPGTRLTVT.

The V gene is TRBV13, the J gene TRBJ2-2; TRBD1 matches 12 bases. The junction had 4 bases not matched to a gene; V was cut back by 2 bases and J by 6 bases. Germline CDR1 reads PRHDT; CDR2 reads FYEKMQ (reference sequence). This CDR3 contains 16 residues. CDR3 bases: TGTGCCAGCAGCTTATGGCGGGACAGGGGGCCCGGGGAGCTGTTTTTT. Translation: CASSLWRDRGPGELFF.

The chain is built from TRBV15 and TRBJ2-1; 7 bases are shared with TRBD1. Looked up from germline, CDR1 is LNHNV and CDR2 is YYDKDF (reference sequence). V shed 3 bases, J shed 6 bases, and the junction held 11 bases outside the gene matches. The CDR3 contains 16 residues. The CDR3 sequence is CATSREDRDPPNEQFF. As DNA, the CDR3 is TGTGCCACCAGCAGGGAAGACAGGGATCCCCCCAATGAGCAGTTCTTC.

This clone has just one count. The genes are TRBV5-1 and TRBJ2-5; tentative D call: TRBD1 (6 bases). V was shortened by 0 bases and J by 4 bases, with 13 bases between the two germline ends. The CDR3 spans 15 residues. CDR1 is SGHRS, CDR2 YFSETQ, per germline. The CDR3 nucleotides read TGCGCCAGCAGCTTGGAGCACAGGGCACCAGAGACCCAGTACTTC. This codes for CASSLEHRAPETQYF.

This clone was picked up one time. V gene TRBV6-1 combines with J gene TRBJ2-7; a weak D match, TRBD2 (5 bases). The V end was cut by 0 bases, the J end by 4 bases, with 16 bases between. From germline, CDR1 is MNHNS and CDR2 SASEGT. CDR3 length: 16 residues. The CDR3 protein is CASSEATGFTSYEQYF. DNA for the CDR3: TGTGCCAGCAGTGAAGCGACGGGGTTCACATCTTACGAGCAGTACTTC.

CDR3: CASSLIGTEDTQYF. As DNA, the CDR3 is TGTGCCAGCAGCTTAATCGGGACAGAAGATACGCAGTATTTT. V gene TRBV11-1 combines with J gene TRBJ2-3; the match to TRBD1 covers 7 bases. V dropped 2 bases and J dropped 5; count of bases not matched to a gene: 4. The germline gives CDR1 SGHAT, CDR2 FQDESV (reference sequence). The CDR3 has 14 residues.

DNA of the CDR3: TGCGCCAGCAGCTGGGGATCGGGGAACACTGAAGCTTTCTTT. This sequence encodes CASSWGSGNTEAFF. The chain links TRBV5-1 to TRBJ1-1; D not resolved. The CDR3 runs to 14 residues. Trimming took 3 bases from V and 1 from J, leaving 10 bases between them. Germline V lookup: CDR1 SGHRS, CDR2 YFSETQ.

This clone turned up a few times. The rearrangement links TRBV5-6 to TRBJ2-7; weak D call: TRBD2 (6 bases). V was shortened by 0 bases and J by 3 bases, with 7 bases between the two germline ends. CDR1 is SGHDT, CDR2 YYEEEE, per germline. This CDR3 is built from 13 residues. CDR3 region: CASSLGEVYEQYF. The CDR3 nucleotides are TGTGCCAGCAGCTTGGGGGAGGTCTACGAGCAGTACTTC.

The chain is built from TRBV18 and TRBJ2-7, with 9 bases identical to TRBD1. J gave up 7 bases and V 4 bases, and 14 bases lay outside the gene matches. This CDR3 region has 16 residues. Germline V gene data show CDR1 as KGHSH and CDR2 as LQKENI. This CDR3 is CASSRGQDRGQYEQYF. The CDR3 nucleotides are TGTGCCAGCTCACGTGGTCAGGACAGGGGACAGTATGAGCAGTACTTC.

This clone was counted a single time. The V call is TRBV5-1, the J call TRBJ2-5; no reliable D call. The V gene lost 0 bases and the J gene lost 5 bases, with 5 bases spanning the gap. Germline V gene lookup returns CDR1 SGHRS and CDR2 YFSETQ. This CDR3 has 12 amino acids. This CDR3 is CASSLDGETQYF. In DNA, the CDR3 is TGCGCCAGCAGCTTGGACGGGGAGACCCAGTACTTC.

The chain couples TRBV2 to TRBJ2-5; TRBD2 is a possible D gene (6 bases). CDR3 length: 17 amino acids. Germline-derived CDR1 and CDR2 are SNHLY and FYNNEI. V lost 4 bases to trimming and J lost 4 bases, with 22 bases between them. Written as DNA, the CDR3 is TGTGCCAGCAGTGTGTCTTCGTTGGGGGGATTGGGAGAGACCCAGTACTTC. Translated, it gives CASSVSSLGGLGETQYF.

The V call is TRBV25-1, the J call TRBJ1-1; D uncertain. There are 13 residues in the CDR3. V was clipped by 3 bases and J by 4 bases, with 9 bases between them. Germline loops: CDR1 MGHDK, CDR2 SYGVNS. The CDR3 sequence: CASSDSVGTEAFF. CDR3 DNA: TGTGCCAGCAGTGACAGTGTCGGCACTGAAGCTTTCTTT.

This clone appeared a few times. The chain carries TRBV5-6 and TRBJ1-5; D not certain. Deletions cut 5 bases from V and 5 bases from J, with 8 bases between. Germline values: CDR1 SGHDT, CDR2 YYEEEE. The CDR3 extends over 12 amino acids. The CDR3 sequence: CASSVGYQPQHF. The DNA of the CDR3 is TGTGCCAGCAGTGTAGGGTATCAGCCCCAGCATTTT.

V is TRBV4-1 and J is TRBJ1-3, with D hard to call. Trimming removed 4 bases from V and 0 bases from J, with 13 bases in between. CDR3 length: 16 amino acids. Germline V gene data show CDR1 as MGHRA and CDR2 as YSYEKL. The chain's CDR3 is CASSRWAASSGNTIYF. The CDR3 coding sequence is TGCGCCAGCAGCCGATGGGCGGCTAGCTCTGGAAACACCATATATTTT.

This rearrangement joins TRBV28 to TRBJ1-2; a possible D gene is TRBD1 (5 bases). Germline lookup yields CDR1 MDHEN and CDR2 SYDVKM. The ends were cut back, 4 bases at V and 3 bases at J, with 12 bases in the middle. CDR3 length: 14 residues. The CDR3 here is CASSSPPGDYGYTF. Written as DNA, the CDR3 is TGTGCCAGCAGTTCCCCCCCGGGGGACTATGGCTACACCTTC.

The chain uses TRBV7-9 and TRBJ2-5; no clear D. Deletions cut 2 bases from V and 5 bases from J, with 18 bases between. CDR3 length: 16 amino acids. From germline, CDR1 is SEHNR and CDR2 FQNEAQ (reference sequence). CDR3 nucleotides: TGTGCCAGCAGCTTAAATGGAGCTTCCGTCGGGGAGACCCAGTACTTC. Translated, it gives CASSLNGASVGETQYF.

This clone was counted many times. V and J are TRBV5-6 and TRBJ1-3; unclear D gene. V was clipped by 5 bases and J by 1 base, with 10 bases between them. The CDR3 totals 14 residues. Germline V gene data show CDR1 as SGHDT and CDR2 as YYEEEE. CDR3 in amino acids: CASSLRRSGNTIYF. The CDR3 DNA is TGTGCCAGCAGTCTGAGGAGATCTGGAAACACCATATATTTT.

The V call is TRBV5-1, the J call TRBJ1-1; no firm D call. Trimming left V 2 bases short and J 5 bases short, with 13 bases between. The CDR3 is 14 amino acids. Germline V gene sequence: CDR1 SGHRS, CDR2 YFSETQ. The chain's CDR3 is CASSFLARETEAFF. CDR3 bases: TGCGCCAGCAGCTTCTTAGCGAGGGAAACTGAAGCTTTCTTT.

In nucleotides, the CDR3 is TGTGCCAGCAAACAGGACAGTTACAATGAGCAGTTCTTC. Its translation is CASKQDSYNEQFF. The chain employs TRBV28 and TRBJ2-1; D possibly corresponds to TRBD1 (6 bases). Germline V CDR1 and CDR2: MDHEN, SYDVKM. This CDR3 is 13 amino acids long. V lost 7 bases and J lost 4, with 11 bases in between.

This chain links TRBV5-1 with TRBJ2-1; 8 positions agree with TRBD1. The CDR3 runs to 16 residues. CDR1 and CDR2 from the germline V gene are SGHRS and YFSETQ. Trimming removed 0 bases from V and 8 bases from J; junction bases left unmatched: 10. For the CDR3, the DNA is TGCGCCAGCAGCTTGGCGGTCGGCAGGGGGCAGGATGAGCAGTTCTTC. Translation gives CASSLAVGRGQDEQFF.

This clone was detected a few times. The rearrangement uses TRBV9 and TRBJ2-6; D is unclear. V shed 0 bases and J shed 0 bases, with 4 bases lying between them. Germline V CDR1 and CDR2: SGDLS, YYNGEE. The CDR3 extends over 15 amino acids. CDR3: CASSVDVSGANVLTF. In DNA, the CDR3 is TGTGCCAGCAGCGTAGATGTCTCTGGGGCCAACGTCCTGACTTTC.

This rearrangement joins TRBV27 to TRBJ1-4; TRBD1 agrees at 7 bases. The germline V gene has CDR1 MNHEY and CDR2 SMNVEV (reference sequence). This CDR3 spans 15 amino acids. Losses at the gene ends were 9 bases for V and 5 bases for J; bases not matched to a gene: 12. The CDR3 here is CASGATTGLNEKLFF. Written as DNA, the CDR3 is TGTGCCAGTGGGGCCACGACAGGGTTGAATGAAAAACTGTTTTTT.

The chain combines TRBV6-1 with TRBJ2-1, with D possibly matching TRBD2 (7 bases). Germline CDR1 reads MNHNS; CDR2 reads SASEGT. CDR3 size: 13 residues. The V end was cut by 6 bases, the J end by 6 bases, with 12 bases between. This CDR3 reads CASRRRGGNEQFF. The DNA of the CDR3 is TGTGCCAGCAGAAGGAGGGGGGGCAATGAGCAGTTCTTC.